The 12 T cell receptor beta chains listed next were all sequenced from one sample in a study of shared clonotypes between healthy human individuals. CD45RO-negative, CCR7-positively selected cells formed the naive CD8 fraction, excluding terminally differentiated effector memory CD45RA+ cells. Using immunoSEQ multiplex PCR, the repertoire was profiled, and TCRdb retains in-frame clones only, with some absent. This table holds 700,000 to 950,000 clones, approximately 96% found once. The sample comprised naive CD8+ T cells sorted from blood. The receptors stem from a man aged 30-40 years in good health.

CDR3: CASSRLAGGPGELFF. CDR3 nucleotide sequence: TGTGCCAGCAGTCGACTAGCGGGAGGCCCCGGGGAGCTGTTTTTT. The V call is TRBV28, the J call TRBJ2-2; 13 bases line up with TRBD2. This CDR3 has 15 amino acids. J gave up 6 bases and V 5 bases, and 3 bases lay outside the gene matches. The germline V gene encodes CDR1 MDHEN and CDR2 SYDVKM. The entire variable domain, with the rest obtained from reference TRBV28 and TRBJ2-2, is as follows: DVKVTQSSRYLVKRTGEKVFLECVQDMDHENMFWYRQDPGLGLRLIYFSYDVKMKEKGDIPEGYSVSREKKERFSLILESASTNQTSMYLCASSRLAGGPGELFFGEGSRLTVL.

In nucleotides, the CDR3 is TGTGCCACCAGCAGGGGTCTAGGTGCCTACGAGCAGTACTTC. Amino acid sequence: CATSRGLGAYEQYF. The chain couples TRBV15 to TRBJ2-7, with D unclear. The CDR3 loop spans 14 amino acids. V was trimmed by 3 bases and J by 2 bases, leaving 11 bases between them. Germline assignment: CDR1 LNHNV and CDR2 YYDKDF (reference sequence).

The V and J genes are TRBV27 and TRBJ2-7; the match to TRBD2 covers 14 bases. CDR3 length: 15 amino acids. The germline V gene encodes CDR1 MNHEY and CDR2 SMNVEV (reference sequence). The V and J ends lost 5 bases and 6 bases, in that order; junction bases with no gene match: 6. The chain's CDR3 is CASSLRLAGGGEQYF. The CDR3 DNA reads as TGTGCCAGCAGTCTCAGACTAGCGGGAGGGGGCGAGCAGTACTTC.

The rearrangement uses TRBV27 and TRBJ2-1; TRBD2 agrees at 12 bases. The CDR3 is 16 residues long. The ends lost 2 bases at V and 10 bases at J; junction bases unmatched: 9. Looked up from germline, CDR1 is MNHEY and CDR2 is SMNVEV (reference sequence). In DNA, the CDR3 is TGTGCCAGCAGTTTACCCGGGACTAGCGGGCTTAGGGAGCAGTTCTTC. It specifies CASSLPGTSGLREQFF.

The genes are TRBV11-2 and TRBJ2-3; D might be TRBD1 (5 bases). Trimming shortened V by 1 base and J by 0 bases, and 11 bases separated the two germline ends. The germline V gene has CDR1 SGHAT and CDR2 FQNNGV. CDR3 length: 16 residues. The CDR3 DNA follows: TGTGCCAGCAGCTTAGTGGACACCCGTAGCACAGATACGCAGTATTTT. This codes for CASSLVDTRSTDTQYF. Based on the CDR3 plus reference TRBV11-2 and TRBJ2-3, the full variable domain is EAGVAQSPRYKIIEKRQSVAFWCNPISGHATLYWYQQILGQGPKLLIQFQNNGVVDDSQLPKDRFSAERLKGVDSTLKIQPAKLEDSAVYLCASSLVDTRSTDTQYFGPGTRLTVL.

The chain couples TRBV15 to TRBJ2-7; perhaps TRBD2 as D (5 bases). Trimming removed 0 bases at V and 9 bases at J, with 9 bases between. This CDR3 is 12 amino acids long. Germline assignment: CDR1 LNHNV and CDR2 YYDKDF (reference sequence). CDR3 nucleotides: TGTGCCACCAGCAGAGATTCACTAGTGCAGTACTTC. Translation: CATSRDSLVQYF.

This clone was counted once. CDR3 coding DNA: TGTGCCAGCAGTGAACGGAACGCCTGGGGCTACGAGCAGTACTTC. Amino acid sequence: CASSERNAWGYEQYF. This chain joins TRBV6-1 and TRBJ2-7; D unresolved. This CDR3 has 15 residues. Germline-derived CDR1 and CDR2 are MNHNS and SASEGT. V shed 2 bases and J shed 3 bases, with 14 bases lying between them.

The chain links TRBV6-1 to TRBJ1-4, with 7 bases identical to TRBD1. Germline V lookup: CDR1 MNHNS, CDR2 SASEGT. The V and J ends lost 3 bases and 7 bases, in that order; junction bases with no gene match: 14. This CDR3 spans 17 amino acids. DNA of the CDR3: TGTGCCAGCAGTGAGACGATAGGACAGGTTAAGTTTGAAAAACTGTTTTTT. Translating it yields CASSETIGQVKFEKLFF.

This clone showed up just once. The chain recombines TRBV7-8 with TRBJ1-1; possibly TRBD1 for D (6 bases). This CDR3 spans 14 amino acids. V dropped 1 base and J dropped 3 bases, with 9 bases sitting between them. Germline assignment: CDR1 SGHVS and CDR2 FQNEAQ. CDR3 in amino acids: CASSLGQDYTEAFF. The CDR3 region has the DNA TGTGCCAGCAGCTTAGGACAGGACTACACTGAAGCTTTCTTT.

The rearrangement joins TRBV15 to TRBJ1-2, with D perhaps TRBD1 (6 bases). The length of the CDR3 is 15 residues. Germline V gene data show CDR1 as LNHNV and CDR2 as YYDKDF (reference sequence). Trimming left V 5 bases short and J 5 bases short, with 18 bases between. CDR3 in amino acids: CATSGGGGGWYGYTF. CDR3 nucleotide sequence: TGTGCCACCAGCGGGGGCGGAGGGGGATGGTATGGCTACACCTTC.

The rearrangement links TRBV9 to TRBJ2-4; TRBD2 matches 12 bases. The V segment lost 4 bases and the J segment 0 bases; nucleotides outside the gene matches: 5. Germline V CDR1 and CDR2: SGDLS, YYNGEE. The CDR3 is made up of 17 amino acids. CDR3 sequence (DNA): TGTGCCAGCAGCCCCGGGACTAGCGGGCTAGCCAAAAACATTCAGTACTTC. Amino acids: CASSPGTSGLAKNIQYF.

The chain recombines TRBV5-1 with TRBJ2-1; the match to TRBD2 covers 12 bases. Germline trimming cut 2 bases from V and 5 bases from J; bases unmatched to any gene: 23. CDR1 and CDR2 (germline): SGHRS, YFSETQ. The CDR3 runs 22 residues. The CDR3 is CASSLHSGTSGSIVHLNNEQFF. The CDR3 DNA sequence: TGCGCCAGCAGCTTACACTCCGGGACTAGCGGGTCCATTGTACACCTAAACAATGAGCAGTTCTTC.